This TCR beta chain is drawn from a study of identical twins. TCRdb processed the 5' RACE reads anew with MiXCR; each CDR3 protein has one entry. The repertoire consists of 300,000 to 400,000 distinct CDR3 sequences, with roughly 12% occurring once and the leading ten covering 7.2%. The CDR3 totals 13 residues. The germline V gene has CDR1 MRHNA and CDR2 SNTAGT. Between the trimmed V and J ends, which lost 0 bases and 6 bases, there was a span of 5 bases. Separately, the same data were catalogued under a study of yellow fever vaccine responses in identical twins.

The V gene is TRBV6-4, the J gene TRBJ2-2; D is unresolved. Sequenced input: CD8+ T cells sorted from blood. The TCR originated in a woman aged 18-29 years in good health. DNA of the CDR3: TGTGCCAGCAGTGACTCTTCTTCCGGGGAGCTGTTTTTT. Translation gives CASSDSSSGELFF.